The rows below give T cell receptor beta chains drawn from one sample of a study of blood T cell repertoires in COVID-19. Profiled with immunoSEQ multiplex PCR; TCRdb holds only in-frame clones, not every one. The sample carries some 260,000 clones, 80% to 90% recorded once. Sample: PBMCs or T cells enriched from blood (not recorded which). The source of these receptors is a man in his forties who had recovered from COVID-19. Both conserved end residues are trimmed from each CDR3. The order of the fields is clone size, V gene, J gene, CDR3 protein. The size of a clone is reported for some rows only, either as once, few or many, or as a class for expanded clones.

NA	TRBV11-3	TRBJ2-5	APSQGVLAGGGETQY
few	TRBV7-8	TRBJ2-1	ASGRLAVLYNEQF
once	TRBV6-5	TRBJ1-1	ASTVPPLETEAF
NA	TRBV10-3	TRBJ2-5	AISENAGTQETQY
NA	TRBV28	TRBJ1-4	ASRETGATNEKLF
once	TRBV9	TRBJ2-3	ASSVVDGRGGSTDTQY
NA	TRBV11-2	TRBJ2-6	ASSLVQGRPGANVLT
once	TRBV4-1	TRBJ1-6	ASSQDSAGRNSPLH
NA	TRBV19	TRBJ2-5	ASTTDRLGGTQY
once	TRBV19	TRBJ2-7	ASSTGGTGVLYEQY
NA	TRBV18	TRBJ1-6	ASSPDRPNSPLH
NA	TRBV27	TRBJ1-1	ASSYALRNTEAF
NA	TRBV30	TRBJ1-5	AWSAGANQPQH
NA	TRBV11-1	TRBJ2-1	ASSLSSGESREQF